The rows below give T cell receptor beta chains drawn from one sample of a study of T cell repertoires in cytomegalovirus infection. Their antigens are not known. TCRdb independently ran MiXCR on the reads; one entry per CDR3 protein. The profile shows roughly 570,000 distinct CDR3 sequences, under 45% of them singletons. This material consisted of cultured PBMCs, taken from culture after CMV antigen stimulation. The receptor source for this set is a human donor in good health (CMV status not recorded). Some clones in this sample may be carry-over from other donors' samples. CDR3s include the opening cysteine and the closing phenylalanine or tryptophan. A D gene is named only where the DNA matches it firmly. Some rows have no size entry. The others give once, few or many, or a class for an expanded clone.

CDR3 length	clone size	J gene	V gene	D gene	CDR3 DNA	CDR3 protein
15	NA	TRBJ2-5	TRBV5-6	NA	TGTGCCAGCACCTCATTGAGCGGAAGCGGGGAGACCCAGTACTTC	CASTSLSGSGETQYF
16	many	TRBJ2-5	TRBV7-9	NA	TGTGCCAGCAGCTTAGACGTAGGAGGGTACCAAGAGACCCAGTACTTC	CASSLDVGGYQETQYF
16	NA	TRBJ1-1	TRBV18	TRBD1	TGTGCCAGCTCACCGACGATAAGCCGGGACAGGTTGACGGCTTTCTTT	CASSPTISRDRLTAFF
14	few	TRBJ2-7	TRBV11-2	NA	TGTGCCAGCAGCTTGTTCCCGGGCGCCTACGAGCAGTACTTC	CASSLFPGAYEQYF
14	NA	TRBJ2-3	TRBV6-1	NA	TGTGCCAGCATAGGCGGGGAAATCACAGATACGCAGTATTTT	CASIGGEITDTQYF
12	NA	TRBJ2-7	TRBV10-2	NA	TGCGCCAGTGCGAAGTTATACTACGAGCAGTACTTC	CASAKLYYEQYF
13	many	TRBJ2-7	TRBV7-2	NA	TGTGCCAGCAGCTTAGGGACTTTCTACGAGCAGTACTTC	CASSLGTFYEQYF
14	NA	TRBJ1-2	TRBV6-2/TRBV6-3	TRBD1	TGTGCCAGCAGAACTCCCGGGACAGGCTATGGCTACACCTTC	CASRTPGTGYGYTF
15	NA	TRBJ2-2	TRBV30	TRBD1	TGTGCCTGGAGACCCCGGGACAGGGCGTCCGGGGAGCTGTTTTTT	CAWRPRDRASGELFF
16	NA	TRBJ2-7	TRBV14	NA	TGTGCCAGCAGCCAATGGGGAGGGACAGGCTCCTACGAGCAGTACTTC	CASSQWGGTGSYEQYF
17	many	TRBJ2-1	TRBV7-6	TRBD2	TGTGCCAGCAGCTCCCGGACTAGCGGGGTCTACTACAATGAGCAGTTCTTC	CASSSRTSGVYYNEQFF
13	many	TRBJ2-1	TRBV4-1	TRBD1	TGCGCCAGCAGCCAAGAAAGGGACAGGGGGCAGTTCTTC	CASSQERDRGQFF
12	few	TRBJ2-5	TRBV7-6	NA	TGTGCCAGTGCGGGGCTTAAAGAGACCCAGTACTTC	CASAGLKETQYF
15	NA	TRBJ2-2	TRBV12-3/TRBV12-4	NA	TGTGCCAGCAGTTTACTGATCTCGAACACCGGGGAGCTGTTTTTT	CASSLLISNTGELFF
14	NA	TRBJ2-2	TRBV6-2/TRBV6-3	NA	TGTGCCATCAACCCGGGACTCTCCACCGGGGAGCTGTTTTTT	CAINPGLSTGELFF
14	NA	TRBJ2-7	TRBV27	NA	TGTGCCAGCAGATACATGGCCAGCTCCTACGAGCAGTACTTC	CASRYMASSYEQYF
13	NA	TRBJ2-1	TRBV20-1	NA	TGCAGTGCCTCCTACACCCTTTACAATGAGCAGTTCTTC	CSASYTLYNEQFF
16	NA	TRBJ1-5	TRBV7-9	NA	TGTGCCAGCAGCTTAGAGACGGTGGACGGCAATCAGCCCCAGCATTTT	CASSLETVDGNQPQHF
20	NA	TRBJ2-1	TRBV7-6	TRBD2	TGTGCCAGCAGCTTAAGCCCGGGACTAGTAACCCTCCGGTCCAAGGGGGAGCAGTTCTTC	CASSLSPGLVTLRSKGEQFF
14	many	TRBJ1-1	TRBV2	TRBD1	TGTGCCAGCAGTCCCGGGACAGGGGACACTGAAGCTTTCTTT	CASSPGTGDTEAFF
16	many	TRBJ2-5	TRBV7-2	TRBD2	TGTGCCAGCAGCCCCTGGGTTAGCGGGGGCCAAGAGACCCAGTACTTC	CASSPWVSGGQETQYF
15	once	TRBJ2-5	TRBV11-1	TRBD1	TGTGCCAGCAGCCACCGGACAGGGCCGTCGGAGACCCAGTACTTC	CASSHRTGPSETQYF
12	NA	TRBJ2-1	TRBV19	NA	TGTGCCAGTAGTATCGGGGGTGGTGAGCAGTTCTTC	CASSIGGGEQFF
13	NA	TRBJ2-1	TRBV4-1	TRBD2	TGCGCCAGCAGCCGTAGCGGGAGAAATGAGCAGTTCTTC	CASSRSGRNEQFF
15	NA	TRBJ2-3	TRBV7-6	NA	TGTGCCAGCAGCCCCATAGCTGTCAAGGCGGATACGCAGTATTTT	CASSPIAVKADTQYF
14	NA	TRBJ1-1	TRBV7-9	NA	TGTGCCGCCCCTGGGGGGACCCTGAACACTGAAGCTTTCTTT	CAAPGGTLNTEAFF
14	many	TRBJ2-3	TRBV7-2	TRBD1	TGTGCCAGCAGCTTATCACAGGGGGCAGATACGCAGTATTTT	CASSLSQGADTQYF
13	few	TRBJ1-3	TRBV7-9	TRBD1	TGTGCCAGCAGCGAAAGGACAGGGTGGACCATATATTTT	CASSERTGWTIYF
13	NA	TRBJ1-2	TRBV10-3	NA	TGTGCCATCACCCCCGGGACCACCTATGGCTACACCTTC	CAITPGTTYGYTF
16	few	TRBJ1-1	TRBV7-9	NA	TGTGCCAGCAGCTTAAACCCGGGAAATTTGAACACTGAAGCTTTCTTT	CASSLNPGNLNTEAFF
15	few	TRBJ1-4	TRBV7-2	TRBD1	TGTGCCAGCAGTCGTAGACAGGGAACTAATGAAAAACTGTTTTTT	CASSRRQGTNEKLFF